This TCR beta chain emerged from a study of blood T cell repertoires in COVID-19. At the level of the study: Sample material is recorded as cDNA or gDNA derived from T cells, B-cell-depleted T cells, or PBMCs.

The V end lost 1 base, the J end lost 5 bases, and 11 bases lay between the germline ends. The germline V gene has CDR1 SGHAT and CDR2 FQNNGV. The CDR3 runs to 14 residues. Some clones are missing from TCRdb's copy, which holds only in-frame ones; the method was immunoSEQ multiplex PCR. This sample has roughly 330,000 clones; around 87% occur once, and the top ten carry approximately 5.3%. This TCR came from a woman aged 25 to 39 who had recovered from COVID-19. J is TRBJ2-5 and V is TRBV11-2, with a weak D call TRBD2 (5 bases). The source material was PBMCs or T cells enriched from blood (not recorded which). Written as DNA, the CDR3 is TGTGCCAGCAGCTTAGTACGGTCGGGGGAGACCCAGTACTTC. Encoded protein: CASSLVRSGETQYF.